The clone carrying this T cell receptor beta chain was counted between two and nine times. Its antigen is not identified. V lost 7 bases and J 0 bases, leaving 9 bases between the germline ends. The CDR3 covers 13 residues. By flow cytometry, patients selected for sequencing had shown an expansion of CD8+CD57+ cells. All participating patients were living with severe acquired aplastic anemia. Blood was sampled before the patients had received any therapy. Template material for TCR beta VDJ and CDR3 profiling consisted of genomic DNA. TCRdb re-called the reads through MiXCR, storing one row per CDR3 protein. Among 310,000 or so distinct CDR3 sequences listed, roughly 61% were seen once. These data belong to a study of CD8+CD57+ T cells in acquired aplastic anemia. The study, taken as a whole, reports: A significant difference in CD8+ Simpson's diversity between patients and controls was not found.

The genes are TRBV12-3 or TRBV12-4 and TRBJ1-2; possible D gene TRBD1, 5 bases. This clonotype was sampled from a human donor with aplastic anemia. The sample comprised sorted CD4+, CD8+, or CD8+CD57+ T cells (not recorded which) from PBMCs. The CDR3 DNA reads as TGTGCCAGCAAATTACAGGCTAACTATGGCTACACCTTC. Its translation is CASKLQANYGYTF.